This entry describes one TCR beta chain. This sample was included in a study of blood T cell repertoires in COVID-19. Authors' processing steps: Reference gene primers were amplified, and this amplification served to estimate nucleated cell counts. The table came from immunoSEQ multiplex PCR; TCRdb's copy has only in-frame clones and leaves some out. That table gives V, J and clone size, and the DNA gave D and trimming. The sample contains about 170,000 clones, approximately 83% of which appear only once. CDR3 size: 15 residues. The V gene's germline CDR1 is MNHEY and CDR2 SVGAGI. Trimming cost V 2 bases and J 1 base, with 11 bases left between them.

The material sequenced was peripheral blood. The chain carries TRBV6-5 and TRBJ1-1; possible D gene TRBD1, 6 bases. The sequence was obtained from a man between 65 and 85 years old with active or convalescent COVID-19. The CDR3 coding sequence is TGTGCCAGCAGTTACGGAGTGACAGGGAACACTGAAGCTTTCTTT. The encoded protein is CASSYGVTGNTEAFF.